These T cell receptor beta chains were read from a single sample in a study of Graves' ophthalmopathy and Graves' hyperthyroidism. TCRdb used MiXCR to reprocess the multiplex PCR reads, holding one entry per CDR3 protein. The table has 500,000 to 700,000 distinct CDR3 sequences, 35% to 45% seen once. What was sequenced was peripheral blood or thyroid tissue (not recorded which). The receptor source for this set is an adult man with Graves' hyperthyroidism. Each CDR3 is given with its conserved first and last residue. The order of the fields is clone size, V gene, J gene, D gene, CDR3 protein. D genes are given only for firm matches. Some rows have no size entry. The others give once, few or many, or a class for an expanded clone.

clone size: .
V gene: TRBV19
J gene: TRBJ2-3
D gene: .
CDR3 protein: CASSIQVGTLNDGSTDTQYF

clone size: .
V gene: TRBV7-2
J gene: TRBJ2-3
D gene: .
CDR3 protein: CASSLVYSAGSTDTQYF

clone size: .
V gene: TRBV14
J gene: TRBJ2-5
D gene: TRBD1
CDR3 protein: CASSPETGPETQYF

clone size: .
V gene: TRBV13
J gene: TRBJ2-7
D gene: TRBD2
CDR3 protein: CASSTATSGTYEQYF

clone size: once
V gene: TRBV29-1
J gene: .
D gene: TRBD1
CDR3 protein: CRSRQGGYEQYF

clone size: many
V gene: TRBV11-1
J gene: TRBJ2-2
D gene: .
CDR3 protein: CASSSPVAFANTGELFF

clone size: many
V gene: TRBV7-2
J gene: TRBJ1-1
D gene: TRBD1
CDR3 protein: CASSPRTGVNTEAFF

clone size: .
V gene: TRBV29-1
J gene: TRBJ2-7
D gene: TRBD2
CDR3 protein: CSVELAAGASYEQYF

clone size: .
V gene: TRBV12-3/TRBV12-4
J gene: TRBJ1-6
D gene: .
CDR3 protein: CASSLSGVYSPLHF

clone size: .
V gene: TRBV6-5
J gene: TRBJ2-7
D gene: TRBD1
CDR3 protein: CASSYSAGTAEQYF

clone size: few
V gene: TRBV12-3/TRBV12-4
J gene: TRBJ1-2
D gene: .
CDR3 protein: CASSSPGRLANYGYTF

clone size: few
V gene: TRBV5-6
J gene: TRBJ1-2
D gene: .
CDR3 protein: CASSGPLAGGYTF

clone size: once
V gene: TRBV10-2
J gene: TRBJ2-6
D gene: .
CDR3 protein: CASSDVIRSGANVLTF